The present T cell receptor beta chain was sequenced within a study of breast tumors, draining lymph nodes, adjacent tissues. Study results and limitations: Compared with lymph nodes, tumors were less diverse; compared with nontumor tissue, more.

In TCRdb, the multiplex PCR reads were re-called with MiXCR into one record per CDR3 protein. The sample consists of more than 80,000 distinct CDR3 sequences, about 31% of them appearing once. This clonotype was found many times. The antigen is undetermined. Axillary draining lymph nodes of breast cancer patients supplied the node samples. V trimming: 3 bases; J trimming: 4 bases; junction bases outside the gene matches: 9. Per the germline V gene, CDR1 is SGDLS and CDR2 is YYNGEE. The CDR3 runs 16 residues. Sequencing was carried out using axillary lymph node tissue. This TCR was sampled from a female donor with breast cancer. Some clones in this sample may be carry-over from other donors' samples. This chain uses TRBV9 with TRBJ2-3; 9 bases agree with TRBD2. For the CDR3, the DNA is TGTGCCAGCAGCGCCGCGGGGGGGAGGTTGGCAGATACGCAGTATTTT. Protein product: CASSAAGGRLADTQYF.